A selection of T cell receptor beta chains follows, all from one sample in a study of cytomegalovirus exposure and HLA in healthy donors. Profiled with immunoSEQ multiplex PCR; TCRdb holds only in-frame clones, not every one. The sample holds 150,000 to 200,000 clones, around four fifths seen once. What was sequenced was PBMCs. These TCRs come from a man in his forties or fifties in good health and CMV-seronegative. The CDR3 runs from the conserved cysteine through the conserved F or W. Fields, in order: J gene, V gene, D gene, clone size, CDR3 DNA, CDR3 protein. A D gene is named only where the DNA matches it firmly. The size entry is marked missing in some rows and otherwise reads once, few, many or a size class.

j_gene: TRBJ1-1; v_gene: TRBV21-1; d_gene: -; abundance: -; CDR3nt: TGTGCCAGCAGCAAAAGTTGTCAAGCGAGGAGAGGAGGGAGGGACACTGAAGCTTTCTTT; CDR3aa: CASSKSCQARRGGRDTEAFF
j_gene: TRBJ2-7; v_gene: TRBV27; d_gene: -; abundance: once; CDR3nt: TGTGCCAGCAGTTCCCTAACGAAAGATGGAGAGCTAAACGAGCAGTACTTC; CDR3aa: CASSSLTKDGELNEQYF
j_gene: TRBJ1-2; v_gene: TRBV5-1; d_gene: TRBD1; abundance: -; CDR3nt: TGCGCCAGCAGCTATGGGACAGGCTATGGCTACACCTTC; CDR3aa: CASSYGTGYGYTF
j_gene: TRBJ2-2; v_gene: TRBV5-1; d_gene: -; abundance: -; CDR3nt: TGCGCCAGCAGCTTAAGGCAGGGCAAAACCGGGGAGCTGTTTTTT; CDR3aa: CASSLRQGKTGELFF
j_gene: TRBJ2-1; v_gene: TRBV28; d_gene: -; abundance: -; CDR3nt: TGTGCCAGCTGGGGGGAGATCTCCTACAATGAGCAGTTCTTC; CDR3aa: CASWGEISYNEQFF
j_gene: TRBJ2-7; v_gene: TRBV5-8; d_gene: -; abundance: -; CDR3nt: TGTGCCAGCAGCTTCAGGGCCAGGACCTCCTACGAGCAGTACTTC; CDR3aa: CASSFRARTSYEQYF
j_gene: TRBJ2-5; v_gene: TRBV7-8; d_gene: TRBD2; abundance: once; CDR3nt: TGTGCCAGCAGAAGACCTGGGGATCATCCGGGGGGGCGCGGCGAGACCCAGTACTTC; CDR3aa: CASRRPGDHPGGRGETQYF
j_gene: TRBJ2-2; v_gene: TRBV7-7; d_gene: -; abundance: -; CDR3nt: TGTGCTAGCAGCGCGGGGAACACCGGGGAGCTGTTTTTT; CDR3aa: CASSAGNTGELFF
j_gene: TRBJ2-1; v_gene: TRBV19; d_gene: -; abundance: -; CDR3nt: TGTGCCAGTAGTATAGTCGGGGGACACAATGAGCAGTTCTTC; CDR3aa: CASSIVGGHNEQFF
j_gene: TRBJ1-2; v_gene: TRBV5-6; d_gene: TRBD1; abundance: -; CDR3nt: TGTGCCAGCAGCTCGTTGTTTAAGGGACAGGGTGTCATCTATGGCTACACCTTC; CDR3aa: CASSSLFKGQGVIYGYTF
j_gene: TRBJ2-1; v_gene: TRBV9; d_gene: -; abundance: -; CDR3nt: TGTGCCAGCAGCGGGGAGGGGGGGGAGAAGTTCTTC; CDR3aa: CASSGEGGEKFF